This entry lists 30 T cell receptor beta chains sequenced from one sample in a study of T cells in Graves' hyperthyroidism and ophthalmopathy. Researchers took RNA transcripts and amplified the TCR beta CDR3 regions from them. Primed by the HTBI set, a first-round RT-PCR was run on the TCR CDR3. Via MiXCR, TCRdb re-called the multiplex PCR reads, giving one row per CDR3 protein. Counted here are some 500,000 distinct CDR3 sequences, around 15% occurring once; the ten biggest clones make up 15% to 20%. Input material: blood. These receptors were collected from a woman aged 18-35 years with Graves' hyperthyroidism.

The chain employs TRBV20-1 and TRBJ1-1, with unresolved D. Trimming stripped 5 bases from V and 4 bases from J, with 11 bases between. Germline V gene sequence: CDR1 DFQATT, CDR2 SNEGSKA (reference sequence). The length of the CDR3 is 12 residues. DNA for the CDR3: TGCAGTGCTTCAAGGGAGAGCACTGAAGCTTTCTTT. Amino acids: CSASRESTEAFF.

This clonotype was recorded many times. The chain joins TRBV6-2 or TRBV6-3 to TRBJ2-1; tentative D call: TRBD2 (6 bases). In germline, CDR1 is MNHEY, CDR2 SVGEGT. This CDR3 has 16 amino acids. V shed 6 bases and J shed 10 bases, with 25 bases lying between them. The CDR3: CASSPHVGGPRGEQFF. As DNA, the CDR3 is TGTGCCAGCAGCCCCCACGTGGGAGGCCCCAGAGGAGAGCAGTTCTTC.

This clonotype came up many times. This chain links TRBV15 with TRBJ2-3; perhaps D is TRBD1 or TRBD2 (5 bases each). Trimming cost V 8 bases and J 4 bases, with 13 bases left between them. This CDR3 is built from 13 residues. Germline V CDR1 and CDR2: LNHNV, YYDKDF (reference sequence). The CDR3 nucleotides read TGTGCCACCGGGGGTCGAGAGGCAGATACGCAGTATTTT. This translates into CATGGREADTQYF.

This clonotype was seen more than once but under ten times. This rearrangement joins TRBV5-5 to TRBJ1-1; D is unresolved. Trimming pared 0 bases from V and 1 base from J, leaving 13 bases between. The CDR3 has 16 amino acids. The germline V gene encodes CDR1 SGHKS and CDR2 YYEKEE (reference sequence). The DNA for the CDR3 is TGTGCCAGCAGCTTGGTGGTGGGCACGGGGAACACTGAAGCTTTCTTT. Translated, it gives CASSLVVGTGNTEAFF.

The genes are TRBV5-8 and TRBJ1-2; no clear D. The ends were cut back, 6 bases at V and 8 bases at J, with 11 bases in the middle. The CDR3 is made up of 11 amino acids. Germline V lookup: CDR1 SGHTS, CDR2 YDEGEE. In nucleotides, the CDR3 is TGTGCCAGCACCACCCCAGGAGGCTACACCTTC. Its protein is CASTTPGGYTF.

The table lists this clonotype with a few counts. The V and J genes are TRBV7-8 and TRBJ2-7; no reliable D call. Germline assignment: CDR1 SGHVS and CDR2 FQNEAQ. CDR3 length equals 13 residues. Between the trimmed V and J ends, which lost 5 bases and 2 bases, there was a span of 10 bases. The CDR3 sequence: CASSGRLAYEQYF. CDR3 coding DNA: TGTGCCAGCAGCGGAAGATTAGCCTACGAGCAGTACTTC.

This clonotype occurred once. The rearrangement links TRBV2 to TRBJ2-1; 9 bases are shared with TRBD2. The CDR3 extends over 17 amino acids. CDR1 is SNHLY and CDR2 is FYNNEI in the germline V gene. V shed 4 bases and J 0 bases; nucleotides not matched to a gene: 7. CDR3 in DNA: TGTGCCAGCAGTGGTCCTACTAGCGGGTACTCCTACAATGAGCAGTTCTTC. Its protein is CASSGPTSGYSYNEQFF.

This clonotype was recorded at least ten times. This chain joins TRBV19 and TRBJ2-1; D is perhaps TRBD2 (6 bases). The CDR3 loop spans 14 amino acids. With 4 bases removed from V and 3 bases from J, the gap between germline ends came to 10 bases. CDR1 LNHDA and CDR2 SQIVND come from the germline V gene (reference sequence). CDR3 amino acids: CASSTGSGYNEQFF. The CDR3 nucleotides are TGTGCCAGTAGTACCGGGAGTGGCTACAATGAGCAGTTCTTC.

This clonotype was seen ten or more times. V is TRBV12-3 or TRBV12-4 and J is TRBJ2-7, with 8 bases fitting TRBD1. The CDR3 is 13 amino acids. V lost 5 bases, J lost 0 bases, and 0 bases stayed unmatched. In DNA, the CDR3 is TGTGCCAGCAGTGGACAGGGCTCCTACGAGCAGTACTTC. This codes for CASSGQGSYEQYF.

In its sample, this clonotype was seen many times. The genes are TRBV2 and TRBJ2-3, with 7 positions matching TRBD1. Germline V gene data show CDR1 as SNHLY and CDR2 as FYNNEI. The length of the CDR3 is 14 residues. V was pared by 10 bases and J by 1 base, with 8 bases of the junction left unmatched. CDR3 DNA sequence: TGTGCCACCGAGGTCGGACAGGGCACAGATACGCAGTATTTT. Its translation is CATEVGQGTDTQYF.

The chain recombines TRBV10-3 with TRBJ1-3, with D unresolved. This CDR3 spans 13 amino acids. Germline loops: CDR1 ENHRY, CDR2 SYGVKD. Trimming left V 0 bases short and J 15 bases short, with 15 bases between. This CDR3 reads CAISESEERGKYF. The CDR3 DNA reads TGTGCCATCAGTGAGTCAGAGGAGCGGGGTAAATATTTT.

This clonotype has ten or more counts. The rearrangement links TRBV3-1 to TRBJ2-7, with D possibly being TRBD2 (6 bases). Germline loops: CDR1 LGHDT, CDR2 YNNKEL (reference sequence). The ends were cut back, 5 bases at V and 5 bases at J, with 16 bases in the middle. This CDR3 region has 14 residues. This CDR3 reads CASSSGGGSDEQYF. In DNA, the CDR3 is TGTGCCAGCAGCTCAGGTGGGGGGTCCGACGAGCAGTACTTC.

This clonotype was detected ten times or more. The genes are TRBV3-1 and TRBJ1-6; a weak D match, TRBD1 (5 bases). CDR3 length: 14 amino acids. CDR1 LGHDT and CDR2 YNNKEL come from the germline V gene (reference sequence). Trimming took off 4 bases at V and 4 bases at J, with 8 bases between the two ends. The CDR3 sequence is CASSPDSYNSPLHF. The CDR3 DNA is TGTGCCAGCAGCCCCGACAGTTATAATTCACCCCTCCACTTT.

The table lists this clonotype with many counts. The chain recombines TRBV29-1 with TRBJ1-1; 9 bases fit TRBD1. The CDR3 length is 15 residues. V dropped 5 bases and J dropped 3; count of bases not matched to a gene: 10. Germline lookup yields CDR1 SQVTM and CDR2 ANQGSEA. This CDR3 is CSVYRDRVLHTEAFF. CDR3 in DNA: TGCAGCGTTTACCGGGACAGGGTATTGCACACTGAAGCTTTCTTT.

This clonotype has a count of ten or more. V is TRBV6-2 or TRBV6-3 and J is TRBJ2-3, with D possibly TRBD2 on 6 matching bases. The CDR3 loop spans 15 amino acids. The V gene's germline CDR1 is MNHEY and CDR2 SVGEGT. V was cut by 2 bases and J by 2 bases, with 11 bases left in between. The CDR3 nucleotides read TGTGCCAGCAGTTACACGGGGGTAGTCACAGATACGCAGTATTTT. It codes for CASSYTGVVTDTQYF.

This clonotype was recorded many times. This chain joins TRBV6-5 and TRBJ1-2; the D gene is possibly TRBD1 (6 bases). Germline CDR1 is MNHEY and CDR2 is SVGAGI. The CDR3 has 16 amino acids. V was shortened by 0 bases and J by 6 bases, with 17 bases between the two germline ends. The CDR3 is CASSYSAGKGEHGYTF. The CDR3 DNA sequence: TGTGCCAGCAGTTACTCGGCAGGGAAGGGGGAACATGGCTACACCTTC.

The table lists this clonotype with a few counts. The chain uses TRBV11-2 and TRBJ1-1; possible D gene TRBD1, 6 bases. This CDR3 is built from 16 residues. Germline V gives CDR1 SGHAT, CDR2 FQNNGV. V was clipped by 5 bases and J by 5 bases, with 21 bases between them. CDR3 bases: TGTGCCAGCAGCCAAACGGGGGCGGGGATTGCTACTGAAGCTTTCTTT. This encodes CASSQTGAGIATEAFF.

This clonotype showed up many times. V and J are TRBV18 and TRBJ1-1; 10 positions agree with TRBD1. The CDR3 contains 19 residues. V was clipped by 5 bases and J by 0 bases; unmatched bases: 15. In germline, CDR1 is KGHSH, CDR2 LQKENI. The CDR3 loop reads CASSSLIGTGDFMNTEAFF. CDR3 nucleotide sequence: TGTGCCAGCTCAAGCCTCATTGGGACAGGGGACTTCATGAACACTGAAGCTTTCTTT.

This clonotype was seen many times. The chain has TRBV30 and TRBJ1-6; weak D call: TRBD1 (5 bases). Germline V CDR1 and CDR2: GTSNPN, SVGIG (reference sequence). The V gene lost 0 bases and the J gene lost 7 bases, with 10 bases spanning the gap. The CDR3 is made up of 14 amino acids. In nucleotides, the CDR3 is TGTGCCTGGAGTGTACTGGGGGGAAATTCACCCCTCCACTTT. Protein product: CAWSVLGGNSPLHF.

In its sample, this clonotype was seen a few times. The chain uses TRBV5-8 and TRBJ2-3; D remains ambiguous. Germline V gene data show CDR1 as SGHTS and CDR2 as YDEGEE. This CDR3 has 15 residues. Trimming cost V 1 base and J 1 base, with 10 bases left between them. This CDR3 is CASSLYTGGTDTQYF. Written as DNA, the CDR3 is TGTGCCAGCAGCTTGTATACCGGCGGCACAGATACGCAGTATTTT. The complete variable domain, with remaining parts taken from reference TRBV5-8 and TRBJ2-3, reads EAGVTQSPTHLIKTRGQQATLRCSPISGHTSVYWYQQALGLGLQFLLWYDEGEERNRGNFPPRFSGRQFPNYSSELNVNALELEDSALYLCASSLYTGGTDTQYFGPGTRLTVL.

There are many counts of this clonotype. The chain has TRBV3-1 and TRBJ2-7; D call uncertain. With 1 base removed from V and 4 bases from J, the gap between germline ends came to 14 bases. CDR3 length: 15 residues. Germline V lookup: CDR1 LGHDT, CDR2 YNNKEL (reference sequence). CDR3 loop: CASSQGLALRYEQYF. The CDR3 bases are TGTGCCAGCAGCCAAGGGTTAGCTCTACGGTACGAGCAGTACTTC.

This chain links TRBV3-1 with TRBJ2-3; D may match TRBD1 or TRBD2 (6 bases each). Trimming removed 1 base at V and 1 base at J, with 21 bases between. The germline gives CDR1 LGHDT, CDR2 YNNKEL (reference sequence). The CDR3 loop spans 19 amino acids. The CDR3 DNA sequence: TGTGCCAGCAGCCAAGTTCCATTCGGCGGGAAGGGGGGCACAGATACGCAGTATTTT. This gives the protein CASSQVPFGGKGGTDTQYF.

This clonotype showed up just a few times. The chain couples TRBV28 to TRBJ1-2; maybe TRBD1 (5 bases). The CDR3 sequence is 16 residues long. Germline V gives CDR1 MDHEN, CDR2 SYDVKM. Trimming took 3 bases from V and 4 from J, leaving 18 bases between them. The CDR3 loop reads CASSLLTRGPLYGYTF. The CDR3 DNA follows: TGTGCCAGCAGTTTGCTAACAAGGGGACCTCTCTATGGCTACACCTTC.

This clonotype was counted at least ten times. This rearrangement joins TRBV11-2 to TRBJ2-3; the D is unclear. The CDR3 has 16 residues. Trimming stripped 5 bases from V and 0 bases from J, with 15 bases between. Germline assignment: CDR1 SGHAT and CDR2 FQNNGV. For the CDR3, the DNA is TGTGCCAGCAGCCAAATCGGTTTCCCTAGCACAGATACGCAGTATTTT. Encoded protein: CASSQIGFPSTDTQYF.

On this clonotype itself: A much larger clonotype is one base distant, so this may be a read error. CDR3 in amino acids: CASSYLPGTPTYEQYV. CDR3 coding DNA: TGTGCCAGCAGTTACCTCCCCGGGACGCCTACCTACGAGCAGTACGTC. V gene TRBV6-5 combines with J gene TRBJ2-7; D possibly matches TRBD1 or TRBD2 (5 bases each). Trimming left V 2 bases short and J 2 bases short, with 16 bases between. The germline V gene has CDR1 MNHEY and CDR2 SVGAGI. This CDR3 contains 16 residues.

This clonotype showed up just a few times. The rearrangement uses TRBV7-9 and TRBJ2-1; D may correspond to TRBD1 or TRBD2 (7 bases each). The CDR3 loop spans 19 amino acids. Trimming pared 4 bases from V and 0 bases from J, leaving 22 bases between. Germline V gene data show CDR1 as SEHNR and CDR2 as FQNEAQ (reference sequence). The CDR3 sequence: CASSSAGATGLSSYNEQFF. The CDR3 DNA is TGTGCCAGCAGCTCCGCGGGGGCGACAGGGCTCAGCTCCTACAATGAGCAGTTCTTC.

This clonotype has at least ten counts. The rearrangement uses TRBV6-1 and TRBJ1-1, with D perhaps TRBD1 (5 bases). The germline V gene encodes CDR1 MNHNS and CDR2 SASEGT. The CDR3 is 12 residues long. The germline V and J ends were trimmed by 9 bases and 7 bases, with 15 bases remaining between them. CDR3 bases: TGTGCCAGTATAACAGGCGTCGGTGAAGCTTTCTTT. Residues: CASITGVGEAFF.

V gene TRBV24-1 combines with J gene TRBJ2-1; D ambiguous. The CDR3 is 13 residues long. Germline loops: CDR1 KGHDR, CDR2 SFDVKD. V shed 1 base and J shed 12 bases, with 12 bases lying between them. CDR3 coding DNA: TGTGCCACCAGTGATTTCCTCGGTGGGCGGCAGTTCTTC. This translates into CATSDFLGGRQFF.

This clonotype was seen at least ten times. J is TRBJ2-5 and V is TRBV7-2; tentatively, D is TRBD2 (5 bases). Germline CDR1 is SGHTA and CDR2 is FQGNSA. V was trimmed by 6 bases and J by 3 bases, leaving 11 bases between them. The CDR3 is 13 amino acids. The CDR3 DNA is TGTGCCAGCAGTCTACTAGTGGAAGAGACCCAGTACTTC. Amino acid sequence: CASSLLVEETQYF.

The sample holds a few counts of this clonotype. The genes are TRBV19 and TRBJ2-1; TRBD2 matches at 9 bases. CDR3 length equals 13 residues. V trimming: 4 bases; J trimming: 6 bases; junction bases outside the gene matches: 1. Germline V gene sequence: CDR1 LNHDA, CDR2 SQIVND (reference sequence). In DNA, the CDR3 is TGTGCCAGTAGTACGACTAGCGGCAATGAGCAGTTCTTC. This encodes CASSTTSGNEQFF.